Following are 29 T cell receptor beta chains from one sample sequenced in a study of beta chain features in type 1 diabetes. All of the isolated RNA was reverse transcribed, so expressed TCRB transcripts were sequenced. The assay was immunoSEQ multiplex PCR, and TCRdb's table has in-frame clones only and misses some. The profile covers 50,000 to 55,000 clones, with around 60% appearing a single time and under 0.35% taken by the ten largest. Study-level points and caveats: Shortening of TCRB CDR3s, moderate but significant, appeared in all four CD4+ subsets of Type 1 diabetes patients.

The antigens for these receptors are not known. Sequenced material: stem cell memory CD4+ T cells from blood. These receptors were taken from a woman aged 25-40 years with type 1 diabetes.

This rearrangement joins TRBV10-2 to TRBJ2-3, with D unresolved. The germline gives CDR1 WSHSY, CDR2 SAAADI. This CDR3 contains 13 residues. V lost 6 bases and J lost 6, with 13 bases in between. CDR3 DNA sequence: TGCGCCAGCAGCCGCCCCGGGTCTGATACGCAGTATTTT. Its protein product is CASSRPGSDTQYF.

This rearrangement joins TRBV28 to TRBJ1-2; 8 bases agree with TRBD1. The CDR3 has 14 residues. The germline CDR1 and CDR2 sequences are MDHEN and SYDVKM. The junction had 7 bases not matched to a gene; V was cut back by 6 bases and J by 4 bases. CDR3 nucleotides: TGTGCCAGCAGCAGGGGACAGGTCATCTATGGCTACACCTTC. It is translated as CASSRGQVIYGYTF.

This clone turned up a few times. This chain joins TRBV28 and TRBJ2-3; TRBD1 matches 9 bases. Germline values: CDR1 MDHEN, CDR2 SYDVKM. Trimming at V came to 7 bases and at J to 5 bases, leaving 10 bases not matched to a gene. The CDR3 sequence is 15 residues long. The chain's CDR3 is CASTTTGGSRDTQYF. The CDR3 DNA reads as TGTGCCAGCACCACCACAGGGGGCTCGAGAGATACGCAGTATTTT.

The chain joins TRBV7-3 to TRBJ2-3; 10 nucleotides agree with TRBD1. The ends lost 5 bases at V and 3 bases at J; junction bases unmatched: 14. Germline V lookup: CDR1 SGHTA, CDR2 FQGTGA. The CDR3 has 18 residues. CDR3 in amino acids: CASSPGDRGGGRTDTQYF. The CDR3 region has the DNA TGTGCCAGCAGCCCTGGGGACAGGGGAGGGGGGCGGACAGATACGCAGTATTTT.

This clone was seen only a few times. V gene TRBV29-1 combines with J gene TRBJ2-5, with 9 bases identical to TRBD2. The CDR3 has 14 residues. CDR1 is SQVTM, CDR2 ANQGSEA, per germline. Trimming at V came to 4 bases and at J to 2 bases, leaving 5 bases not matched to a gene. The CDR3 bases are TGCAGCGTTGGCGGGAGGGCCAATCAAGAGACCCAGTACTTC. It codes for CSVGGRANQETQYF.

This sequence joins TRBV18 and TRBJ2-7, with TRBD2 identical over 11 bases. The CDR3 runs to 17 residues. V lost 6 bases, J lost 1 base, and 11 bases stayed unmatched. Germline CDR1 KGHSH, CDR2 LQKENI. The CDR3 reads CASSPGTSGAKSYEQYF. The DNA of the CDR3 is TGTGCCAGCTCCCCCGGGACTAGCGGAGCGAAATCCTACGAGCAGTACTTC. The full variable domain, with the rest looked up from reference TRBV18 and TRBJ2-7, is NAGVMQNPRHLVRRRGQEARLRCSPMKGHSHVYWYRQLPEEGLKFMVYLQKENIIDESGMPKERFSAEFPKEGPSILRIQQVVRGDSAAYFCASSPGTSGAKSYEQYFGPGTRLTVT.

As regards this clone: The same CDR3 also results from other DNA sequences found in this sample. This chain links TRBV27 with TRBJ1-1, with TRBD1 matching 9 bases. CDR3 length: 14 amino acids. Germline loops: CDR1 MNHEY, CDR2 SMNVEV (reference sequence). V lost 6 bases, J lost 2 bases, and 4 bases stayed unmatched. The CDR3 sequence: CASSPGQGNTEAFF. The DNA of the CDR3 is TGTGCCAGCAGCCCGGGACAGGGCAACACTGAAGCTTTCTTT.

The chain employs TRBV7-8 and TRBJ2-5, with 8 nucleotides matching TRBD2. J was trimmed by 0 bases and V by 5 bases; bases with no gene match: 11. This CDR3 has 17 amino acids. CDR1 and CDR2 from the germline V gene are SGHVS and FQNEAQ. The CDR3 sequence is CASSPVGASGYQETQYF. DNA of the CDR3: TGTGCCAGCAGCCCGGTAGGGGCTAGCGGGTACCAAGAGACCCAGTACTTC.

V is TRBV11-3 and J is TRBJ2-5, with TRBD2 matching over 12 bases. V shed 5 bases, J shed 2 bases, and the junction held 6 bases outside the gene matches. Germline CDR1 SGHNT, CDR2 YENEEA. The CDR3 is 16 amino acids. The CDR3 reads CASSPRLAGVQETQYF. CDR3 bases: TGTGCCAGCAGCCCCCGACTAGCGGGAGTTCAAGAGACCCAGTACTTC.

CDR3 sequence (DNA): TGCGCCAGCAGCTTGGCCCGCGGGGCTAGCACAGATACGCAGTATTTT. This sequence encodes CASSLARGASTDTQYF. J is TRBJ2-3 and V is TRBV5-1; D is perhaps TRBD2 (6 bases). CDR3 length: 16 residues. The V gene's germline CDR1 is SGHRS and CDR2 YFSETQ. V lost 0 bases and J lost 0, with 11 bases in between.

This clone was seen more than once but under ten times. V usage is TRBV30 and J usage is TRBJ1-5, with 9 bases that match TRBD1. V lost 0 bases, J lost 6 bases, and 6 bases stayed unmatched. Germline V CDR1 and CDR2: GTSNPN, SVGIG (reference sequence). The CDR3 sequence is 15 residues long. CDR3 DNA: TGTGCCTGGAGTGTACGGGGACAGGGAACTCAGCCCCAGCATTTT. Translation gives CAWSVRGQGTQPQHF.

The J gene is TRBJ2-1, the V gene TRBV9; 7 bases match TRBD2. V gave up 1 base and J gave up 4 bases; unmatched junction bases: 5. The length of the CDR3 is 15 residues. Germline V gives CDR1 SGDLS, CDR2 YYNGEE. The CDR3 sequence: CASSVLSGTYNEQFF. CDR3 coding DNA: TGTGCCAGCAGCGTACTCAGCGGGACGTACAATGAGCAGTTCTTC.

The V and J genes are TRBV11-2 and TRBJ1-1; no definite D call. Germline CDR1 and CDR2: SGHAT and FQNNGV. V was cut by 3 bases and J by 0 bases, with 8 bases left in between. The CDR3 has 14 residues. The CDR3 coding sequence is TGTGCCAGCAGCTTCGGGTACTTGAACACTGAAGCTTTCTTT. This codes for CASSFGYLNTEAFF.

This chain joins TRBV7-9 and TRBJ1-5, with TRBD1 identical over 9 bases. Trimming took 4 bases from V and 6 from J; bases not matched to a gene: 4. Looked up from germline, CDR1 is SEHNR and CDR2 is FQNEAQ (reference sequence). The CDR3 is 14 amino acids. CDR3 loop: CASSSQGALQPQHF. The CDR3 region has the DNA TGTGCCAGCAGCTCACAGGGGGCTCTTCAGCCCCAGCATTTT. The full variable domain, rest sourced from reference TRBV7-9 and TRBJ1-5, is DTGVSQNPRHKITKRGQNVTFRCDPISEHNRLYWYRQTLGQGPEFLTYFQNEAQLEKSRLLSDRFSAERPKGSFSTLEIQRTEQGDSAMYLCASSSQGALQPQHFGDGTRLSIL.

This clone was seen a handful of times. The chain employs TRBV18 and TRBJ2-5, with a possible D match to TRBD1 (6 bases). The V end lost 3 bases, the J end lost 5 bases, and 10 bases lay between the germline ends. The CDR3 length is 13 residues. CDR1 is KGHSH and CDR2 is LQKENI in the germline V gene. The chain's CDR3 is CASSPSTGETQYF. DNA of the CDR3: TGTGCCAGCTCACCCTCGACAGGCGAGACCCAGTACTTC.

V usage is TRBV7-9 and J usage is TRBJ2-5, with TRBD2 matching over 7 bases. CDR1 is SEHNR and CDR2 is FQNEAQ in the germline V gene (reference sequence). The CDR3 runs to 15 residues. The trim removed 5 bases at V and 3 bases at J, leaving 9 bases unmatched. CDR3 region: CASSPGTMREETQYF. DNA of the CDR3: TGTGCCAGCAGCCCTGGGACTATGCGGGAAGAGACCCAGTACTTC.

The V gene is TRBV7-9, the J gene TRBJ1-4, with TRBD1 as a possible D gene (6 bases). The ends were cut back, 5 bases at V and 7 bases at J, with 17 bases in the middle. Germline values: CDR1 SEHNR, CDR2 FQNEAQ (reference sequence). This CDR3 has 15 amino acids. The CDR3 coding sequence is TGTGCCAGCAGCCTCGGACAGTATGCGGCTGAAAAACTGTTTTTT. It is translated as CASSLGQYAAEKLFF. The full variable domain, in which reference TRBV7-9 and TRBJ1-4 provide the parts outside the CDR3, is DTGVSQNPRHKITKRGQNVTFRCDPISEHNRLYWYRQTLGQGPEFLTYFQNEAQLEKSRLLSDRFSAERPKGSFSTLEIQRTEQGDSAMYLCASSLGQYAAEKLFFGSGTQLSVL.

The CDR3 loop is CASSLSVGTQETQYF. CDR3 nucleotides: TGTGCCAGCAGTTTATCGGTTGGGACACAAGAGACCCAGTACTTC. The chain recombines TRBV27 with TRBJ2-5; a weak D match, TRBD1 (6 bases). CDR3 size: 15 residues. Per germline, CDR1 MNHEY and CDR2 SMNVEV (reference sequence). Trimming pared 0 bases from V and 2 bases from J, leaving 10 bases between.

The chain links TRBV5-1 to TRBJ2-2, with 7 positions matching TRBD1. CDR1 SGHRS and CDR2 YFSETQ come from the germline V gene. Trimming cost V 3 bases and J 6 bases; bases outside gene matches: 14. The CDR3 length is 17 residues. The CDR3 DNA sequence: TGCGCCAGCAGCTCGAGTCCGGGACAGCTTTTGGCCGGGGAGCTGTTTTTT. Its translation is CASSSSPGQLLAGELFF. The full variable domain, with the rest looked up from reference TRBV5-1 and TRBJ2-2, is KAGVTQTPRYLIKTRGQQVTLSCSPISGHRSVSWYQQTPGQGLQFLFEYFSETQRNKGNFPGRFSGRQFSNSRSEMNVSTLELGDSALYLCASSSSPGQLLAGELFFGEGSRLTVL.

This clone was counted a few times. The sample contains more than one DNA sequence encoding this CDR3. V is TRBV29-1 and J is TRBJ2-5; D not certain. This CDR3 contains 11 residues. The ends were cut back, 4 bases at V and 2 bases at J, with 5 bases in the middle. Germline CDR1 reads SQVTM; CDR2 reads ANQGSEA. For the CDR3, the DNA is TGCAGCGTTGGTCCACAAGAGACCCAGTACTTC. It translates to CSVGPQETQYF.

This clone has only a few counts. This rearrangement joins TRBV6-5 to TRBJ1-2, with D unresolved. The germline V gene encodes CDR1 MNHEY and CDR2 SVGAGI. This CDR3 is built from 15 residues. V lost 0 bases to trimming and J lost 6 bases, with 14 bases between them. The DNA of the CDR3 is TGTGCCAGCAGTTACTCCTTGCCCGGGAAAAATGGCTACACCTTC. This sequence encodes CASSYSLPGKNGYTF.

The V gene is TRBV10-3, the J gene TRBJ2-4; TRBD1 aligns across 7 bases. This CDR3 has 14 amino acids. Germline values: CDR1 ENHRY, CDR2 SYGVKD. Germline trimming cut 0 bases from V and 12 bases from J; bases unmatched to any gene: 8. The CDR3 spells CAISESEGQAGQYF. As DNA, the CDR3 is TGTGCCATCAGTGAGTCTGAAGGACAGGCTGGTCAGTACTTC.

The rearrangement joins TRBV9 to TRBJ1-5; D gene uncertain. Germline V lookup: CDR1 SGDLS, CDR2 YYNGEE. Deletions cut 2 bases from V and 0 bases from J, with 9 bases between. The CDR3 sequence is 15 residues long. The CDR3 sequence: CASSVGPTSNQPQHF. Written as DNA, the CDR3 is TGTGCCAGCAGCGTGGGCCCTACTAGCAATCAGCCCCAGCATTTT.

The chain has TRBV6-1 and TRBJ2-7; D perhaps matches TRBD1 (5 bases). The germline gives CDR1 MNHNS, CDR2 SASEGT. V was cut by 3 bases and J by 4 bases, with 7 bases left in between. CDR3 length equals 12 residues. The CDR3 sequence: CASSEQGYEQYF. The CDR3 DNA is TGTGCCAGCAGTGAGCAGGGATACGAGCAGTACTTC.

J is TRBJ2-2 and V is TRBV5-1; 7 bases map to TRBD2. J lost 6 bases, V lost 2 bases, and 7 bases had no gene match. Germline V gene data show CDR1 as SGHRS and CDR2 as YFSETQ. The CDR3 runs to 15 residues. The CDR3 bases are TGCGCCAGCAGCTTAGGGACTAAGGTTTCCGGGGAGCTGTTTTTT. Its translation: CASSLGTKVSGELFF.

Only a few counts were recorded for this clone. CDR3 in amino acids: CASSTRGKGYEQYF. The CDR3 bases are TGTGCCAGTAGTACCCGCGGGAAGGGGTACGAGCAGTACTTC. The J gene is TRBJ2-7, the V gene TRBV19; possibly TRBD2 for D (6 bases). In germline, CDR1 is LNHDA, CDR2 SQIVND (reference sequence). Trimming cost V 4 bases and J 4 bases, with 14 bases left between them. The CDR3 runs to 14 residues.

V is TRBV11-2 and J is TRBJ2-5; TRBD1 aligns across 9 bases. With 5 bases clipped from V and 6 bases from J, the junction kept 7 bases outside the gene matches. The CDR3 consists of 14 residues. Germline V CDR1 and CDR2: SGHAT, FQNNGV. The CDR3 loop reads CASSPGTGMKTQYF. For the CDR3, the DNA is TGTGCCAGCAGCCCCGGGACAGGGATGAAGACCCAGTACTTC.

This clone was observed a handful of times. The rearrangement links TRBV29-1 to TRBJ2-3; 8 nucleotides line up with TRBD2. Germline V gives CDR1 SQVTM, CDR2 ANQGSEA. The CDR3 contains 13 residues. V lost 6 bases and J lost 3; bases outside the gene matches: 5. Here the CDR3 reads CSVLAGGTDTQYF. The CDR3 DNA reads TGCAGCGTCCTAGCGGGTGGGACAGATACGCAGTATTTT.

V is TRBV9 and J is TRBJ2-3; weak D call: TRBD2 (6 bases). CDR1 and CDR2 (germline): SGDLS, YYNGEE. This CDR3 comprises 15 residues. V dropped 2 bases and J dropped 1 base, with 11 bases sitting between them. CDR3 sequence reads: CASSVAEGRTDTQYF. The CDR3 DNA sequence: TGTGCCAGCAGCGTTGCGGAGGGACGCACAGATACGCAGTATTTT.